The 10 T cell receptor beta chains listed next were all sequenced from one sample in a study of blood T cell repertoires in COVID-19. The assay was immunoSEQ multiplex PCR, and TCRdb's table has in-frame clones only and misses some. This table has approximately 100,000 clones, 85% to 95% appearing once. Sequenced sample: peripheral blood. The receptors come from a man aged 45-65 years with active COVID-19.

V and J are TRBV3-1 (or the pseudogene TRBV3-2) and TRBJ2-2; D is unresolved. Germline V gives CDR1 LGHDT, CDR2 YNNKEL (reference sequence). The CDR3 covers 12 residues. V was trimmed by 3 bases and J by 7 bases, leaving 6 bases between them. CDR3 DNA sequence: TGTGCCAGCAGCCACGCTATCGGGGAGCTGTTTTTT. Amino acid sequence: CASSHAIGELFF.

The chain is built from TRBV6-5 and TRBJ1-2; 8 bases align to TRBD1. The germline V gene has CDR1 MNHEY and CDR2 SVGAGI. This CDR3 is 14 amino acids long. Trimming at V came to 4 bases and at J to 8 bases, leaving 9 bases not matched to a gene. The CDR3: CASSSGQGAIGYTF. The CDR3 DNA reads TGTGCCAGCAGTTCCGGACAGGGAGCGATAGGCTACACCTTC.

This sequence joins TRBV4-1 and TRBJ2-7; tentatively, D is TRBD2 (5 bases). Trimming stripped 1 base from V and 7 bases from J, with 5 bases between. This CDR3 contains 11 residues. Germline loops: CDR1 MGHRA, CDR2 YSYEKL. The CDR3 DNA reads as TGCGCCAGCAGCCAAGGGGAGGAGCAGTACTTC. Encoded protein: CASSQGEEQYF.

This clone was picked up one time. The chain uses TRBV5-1 and TRBJ1-1, with D perhaps TRBD1 (5 bases). Per germline, CDR1 SGHRS and CDR2 YFSETQ. CDR3 size: 14 residues. Trimming left V 0 bases short and J 3 bases short, with 9 bases between. The CDR3 protein is CASSLGTLDTEAFF. As DNA, the CDR3 is TGCGCCAGCAGCTTGGGGACATTGGACACTGAAGCTTTCTTT.

This clone was counted once. The chain is built from TRBV5-4 and TRBJ2-3; 10 nucleotides match TRBD2. Losses at the gene ends were 0 bases for V and 4 bases for J; bases not matched to a gene: 8. This CDR3 comprises 17 residues. CDR1 SGHNT and CDR2 YYREEE come from the germline V gene (reference sequence). CDR3 nucleotides: TGTGCCAGCAGCTTGGTAACTAGCGGGACCGCGGCAGATACGCAGTATTTT. Translating it yields CASSLVTSGTAADTQYF.

This clone was counted once. Its ends do not fully match the called genes, so a read error is possible. The rearrangement links TRBV7-7 to TRBJ2-2; 9 bases map to TRBD1. The CDR3 consists of 15 residues. Germline V lookup: CDR1 SSHAT, CDR2 FNYEAQ (reference sequence). The CDR3: CASSRGQGSTGELFF. DNA for the CDR3: TGTGCTAGCAGCCGGGGACAGGGTAGCACCGGGGAGCTGTTTTTT.

The chain has TRBV7-9 and TRBJ2-7; TRBD1 matches 7 bases. Looked up from germline, CDR1 is SEHNR and CDR2 is FQNEAQ (reference sequence). J gave up 0 bases and V 0 bases, and 2 bases lay outside the gene matches. This CDR3 region has 15 residues. CDR3 coding DNA: TGTGCCAGCAGCTTAGCCGGGACAGACTCCTACGAGCAGTACTTC. This gives the protein CASSLAGTDSYEQYF.

The V call is TRBV30, the J call TRBJ2-7; 7 bases are a match to TRBD1. This CDR3 is built from 14 residues. CDR1 is GTSNPN, CDR2 SVGIG, per germline (reference sequence). The junction had 4 bases not matched to a gene; V was cut back by 1 base and J by 1 base. The CDR3 loop reads CAWSGGTDSYEQYF. The CDR3 coding sequence is TGTGCCTGGAGTGGAGGGACAGATTCCTACGAGCAGTACTTC.

V and J are TRBV7-9 and TRBJ2-4; 13 bases are a match to TRBD2. CDR1 is SEHNR and CDR2 is FQNEAQ in the germline V gene (reference sequence). The ends lost 6 bases at V and 0 bases at J; junction bases unmatched: 5. This CDR3 has 17 amino acids. The CDR3 nucleotides are TGTGCCAGCAGTCGGACTAGCGGGGGAGAAGCCAAAAACATTCAGTACTTC. Its protein is CASSRTSGGEAKNIQYF.

The chain links TRBV3-1 (or the pseudogene TRBV3-2) to TRBJ2-1; the match to TRBD2 covers 7 bases. Germline V CDR1 and CDR2: LGHDT, YNNKEL (reference sequence). CDR3 length: 14 amino acids. Germline trimming cut 3 bases from V and 4 bases from J; bases unmatched to any gene: 3. CDR3 sequence: CASSHQRGYNEQFF. The CDR3 DNA sequence: TGTGCCAGCAGCCACCAGCGGGGTTACAATGAGCAGTTCTTC.